These 17 T cell receptor beta chains came from one sample sequenced in a study of molecular identifiers for immune sequencing clone quantification. From the PCR reads, TCRdb called clonotypes with MiXCR, one entry per CDR3 protein. The table lists nearly 650,000 distinct CDR3 sequences, about 25% of them singletons. The material sequenced was naive CD8+ T cells from blood, with Jurkat cell RNA spiked in. Documented subset: FACS-sorted CD8+CD4-CCR7+CD45RA+ naive T cells. Every receptor here comes from a human donor in good health. Some libraries in this study had Jurkat cell RNA spiked in.

This clonotype was picked up many times. The J gene is TRBJ1-4, the V gene TRBV9; no clear D gene. Per the germline V gene, CDR1 is SGDLS and CDR2 is YYNGEE. The CDR3 contains 12 residues. V dropped 0 bases and J dropped 5 bases, with 2 bases sitting between them. The CDR3 DNA reads as TGTGCCAGCAGCGTAGACAATGAAAAACTGTTTTTT. This sequence encodes CASSVDNEKLFF.

This clonotype was found many times. The rearrangement links TRBV7-8 to TRBJ2-3; TRBD2 is a possible D gene (6 bases). This CDR3 has 14 amino acids. Trimming left V 3 bases short and J 4 bases short, with 11 bases between. The germline CDR1 and CDR2 sequences are SGHVS and FQNEAQ. CDR3: CASSLEGFPDTQYF. In DNA, the CDR3 is TGTGCCAGCAGCTTGGAGGGTTTTCCAGATACGCAGTATTTT.

As for this clonotype: A much bigger clone sits one base away, suggesting this may be a read error. The chain employs TRBV12-3 or TRBV12-4 and TRBJ1-1, with a tentative D call TRBD1 (5 bases). This CDR3 region has 14 residues. Trimming took 7 bases from V and 0 from J, leaving 12 bases between them. This chain's CDR3 is CASTIDSLNTEAFF. The CDR3, as DNA: TGTGCCAGCACCATCGACAGTCTGAACACTGAAGCTTTCTTT.

V usage is TRBV7-3 and J usage is TRBJ2-2; D unresolved. The CDR3 runs 15 residues. Germline CDR1 reads SGHTA; CDR2 reads FQGTGA. With 1 base removed from V and 3 bases from J, the gap between germline ends came to 9 bases. The CDR3 reads CASSLSGPYTGELFF. CDR3 DNA sequence: TGTGCCAGCAGCTTAAGCGGCCCTTACACCGGGGAGCTGTTTTTT.

Remarks on this clonotype: A clone one base away is much larger, so this may be a read error. Since no conserved phenylalanine or tryptophan closes the CDR3, a read error is the likely cause. V and J are TRBV7-9 and TRBJ1-5, with TRBD1 as a possible D gene (6 bases). CDR1 and CDR2 (germline): SEHNR, FQNEAQ (reference sequence). This CDR3 is 14 amino acids long. The V end lost 5 bases, the J end lost 4 bases, and 12 bases lay between the germline ends. Written as DNA, the CDR3 is TGTGCCAGCAGCCCGACAGGCCCGAATCAGCCCCAGCATTCT. Its protein product is CASSPTGPNQPQHS.

Many counts were recorded for this clonotype. The CDR3 loop reads CASSAPGTGILV. CDR3 bases: TGTGCCAGCAGCGCCCCCGGGACAGGGATATTGGTC. V is TRBV7-6 and J is TRBJ2-7; 9 bases map to TRBD1. CDR3 size: 12 residues. Germline assignment: CDR1 SGHVS and CDR2 FNYEAQ.

As concerns this clonotype: A much larger clone is a single base away; this may be a read error. This chain connects TRBV20-1 to TRBJ2-7; possibly TRBD2 for D (6 bases). V lost 7 bases, J lost 2 bases, and 9 bases lay in between. Per the germline V gene, CDR1 is DFQATT and CDR2 is SNEGSKA (reference sequence). The CDR3 has 11 residues. The CDR3, as DNA: TGCAGTGTGGGGGGTACCTACGAGCAGTACTTC. This encodes CSVGGTYEQYF.

As concerns this clonotype: The junction shows a germline mismatch at one end, possibly a read error. The CDR3 here is CASSLGTGGSGYTF. CDR3 coding DNA: TGTGCCAGCAGCCTAGGGACAGGGGGCTCTGGCTACACCTTC. J is TRBJ1-2 and V is TRBV13; 12 bases fit TRBD1. The CDR3 totals 14 residues. Per the germline V gene, CDR1 is PRHDT and CDR2 is FYEKMQ (reference sequence).

This clonotype was counted many times. The chain carries TRBV4-1 and TRBJ2-1, with D maybe TRBD2 (6 bases). Germline-derived CDR1 and CDR2 are MGHRA and YSYEKL. The CDR3 sequence is 15 residues long. Trimming took 0 bases from V and 4 from J, leaving 10 bases between them. The CDR3 loop reads CASSQDLAGYNEQFF. DNA for the CDR3: TGCGCCAGCAGCCAAGATCTGGCGGGATACAATGAGCAGTTCTTC.

This clonotype was seen a handful of times. The chain carries TRBV6-1 and TRBJ2-5; 14 bases are shared with TRBD2. Germline V lookup: CDR1 MNHNS, CDR2 SASEGT. Trimming took 8 bases from V and 1 from J; bases not matched to a gene: 12. The CDR3 extends over 18 amino acids. CDR3 nucleotides: TGTGCCAGCGCCGCGGGACTAGCGGGAGAATGGCTCCAAGAGACCCAGTACTTC. Translation: CASAAGLAGEWLQETQYF.

This clonotype has at least ten counts. The genes are TRBV29-1 and TRBJ2-7; a weak D match, TRBD1 (6 bases). Trimming took 4 bases from V and 3 from J, leaving 7 bases between them. This CDR3 spans 11 amino acids. Germline V gene sequence: CDR1 SQVTM, CDR2 ANQGSEA. CDR3 sequence reads: CSVGRGYEQYF. CDR3 DNA sequence: TGCAGCGTTGGCAGGGGCTACGAGCAGTACTTC.

The chain has TRBV2 and TRBJ2-3, with D perhaps matching TRBD2 (6 bases). The CDR3 length is 18 residues. The germline V gene encodes CDR1 SNHLY and CDR2 FYNNEI. Trimming took off 4 bases at V and 4 bases at J, with 24 bases between the two ends. The CDR3 nucleotides read TGTGCCAGCAGTGGGGACTGGGGCGGGTGTGTGTGGTCAGATACGCAGTATTTT. It encodes CASSGDWGGCVWSDTQYF.

This clonotype was counted a few times. The J gene is TRBJ2-7, the V gene TRBV20-1, with TRBD1 matching over 10 bases. The CDR3 covers 13 residues. Per the germline V gene, CDR1 is DFQATT and CDR2 is SNEGSKA (reference sequence). V lost 6 bases and J lost 6; bases outside the gene matches: 8. The CDR3 loop is CSARGTGVVEQYF. In DNA form, the CDR3 reads TGCAGTGCAAGGGGGACAGGGGTTGTCGAGCAGTACTTC.

This clonotype was detected only a few times. The chain recombines TRBV6-4 with TRBJ2-1; D possibly corresponds to TRBD2 (5 bases). The CDR3 totals 14 residues. The germline V gene has CDR1 MRHNA and CDR2 SNTAGT. Trimming stripped 5 bases from V and 5 bases from J, with 13 bases between. CDR3 sequence (DNA): TGTGCCAGCAGTCCCGCGGGTTGGGACAATGAGCAGTTCTTC. Translated: CASSPAGWDNEQFF.

The table lists this clonotype with many counts. The rearrangement links TRBV4-3 to TRBJ2-7; 9 positions match TRBD2. The CDR3 contains 14 residues. In germline, CDR1 is LGHNA, CDR2 YSLEER. V dropped 5 bases and J dropped 3; count of bases not matched to a gene: 5. The CDR3 DNA sequence: TGCGCCAGCAGCGAGACTAGCGGACTCTACGAGCAGTACTTC. It specifies CASSETSGLYEQYF.

This clonotype was detected many times. The chain employs TRBV5-1 and TRBJ1-4; TRBD1 matches at 10 bases. Looked up from germline, CDR1 is SGHRS and CDR2 is YFSETQ. V shed 4 bases, J shed 8 bases, and the junction held 5 bases outside the gene matches. CDR3 length equals 14 residues. CDR3: CASSDGQGEEKLFF. The CDR3 DNA sequence: TGCGCCAGCAGCGATGGACAGGGGGAGGAAAAACTGTTTTTT.

This clonotype has ten or more counts. The chain has TRBV12-3 or TRBV12-4 and TRBJ2-5; D ambiguous. The V end was cut by 4 bases, the J end by 0 bases, with 9 bases between. The CDR3 consists of 14 residues. The CDR3 loop reads CASSSPEYQETQYF. The CDR3 nucleotides are TGTGCCAGCAGTTCCCCAGAGTACCAAGAGACCCAGTACTTC.